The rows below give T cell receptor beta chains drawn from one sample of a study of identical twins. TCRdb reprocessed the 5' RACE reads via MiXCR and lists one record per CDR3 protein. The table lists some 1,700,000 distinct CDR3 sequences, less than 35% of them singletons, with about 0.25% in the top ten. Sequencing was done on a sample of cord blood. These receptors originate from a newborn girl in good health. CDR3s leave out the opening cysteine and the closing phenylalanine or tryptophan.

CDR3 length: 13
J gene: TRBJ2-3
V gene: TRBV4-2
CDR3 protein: ASSQGLPPTDTQY

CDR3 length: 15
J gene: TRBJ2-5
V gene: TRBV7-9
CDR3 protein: ASSRRVKLADQETQY

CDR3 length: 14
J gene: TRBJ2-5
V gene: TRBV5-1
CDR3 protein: ASSLTTSLEKNEQY

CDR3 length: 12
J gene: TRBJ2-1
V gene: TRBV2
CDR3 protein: ARAGTSDYNEQF

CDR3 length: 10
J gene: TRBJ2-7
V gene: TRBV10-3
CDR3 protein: AIGLVMDEQY

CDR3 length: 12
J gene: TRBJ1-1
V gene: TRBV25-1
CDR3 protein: ASSDGGSDTEAF

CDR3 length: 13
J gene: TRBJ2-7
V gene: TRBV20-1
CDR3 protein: SARVVGETFYEQY

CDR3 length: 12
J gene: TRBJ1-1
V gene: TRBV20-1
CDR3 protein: SARDPERQGKAF

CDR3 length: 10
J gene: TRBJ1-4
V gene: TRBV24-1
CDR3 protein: ATSDILEKLF

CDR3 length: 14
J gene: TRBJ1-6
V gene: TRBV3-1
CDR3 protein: ASSQRSRGKNSPLH

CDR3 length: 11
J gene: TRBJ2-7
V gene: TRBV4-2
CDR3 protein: ASSQDRDYEQY

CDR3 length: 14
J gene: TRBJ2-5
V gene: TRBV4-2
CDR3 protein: ASSPRTSGYQETQY

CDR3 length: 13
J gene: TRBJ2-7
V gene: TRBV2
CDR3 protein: ASTRDSSLSYEQY

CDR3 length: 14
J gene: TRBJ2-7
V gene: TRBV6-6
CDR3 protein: ASTMGQAKSSYEQY

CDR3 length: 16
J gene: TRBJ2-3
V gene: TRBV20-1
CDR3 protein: SARDPILAGVGTDTQY

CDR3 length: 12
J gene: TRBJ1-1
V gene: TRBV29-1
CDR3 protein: SVEGRTMNTEAF

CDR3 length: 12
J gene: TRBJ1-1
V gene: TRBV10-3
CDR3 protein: AIRGWEGNTEAF

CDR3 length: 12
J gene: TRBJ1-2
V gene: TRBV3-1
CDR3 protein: ARAGNYSNYGYT

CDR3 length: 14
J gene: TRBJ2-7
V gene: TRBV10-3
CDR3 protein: AISESRTGPSYGQY

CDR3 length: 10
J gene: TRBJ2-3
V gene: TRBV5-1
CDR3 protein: ASSFNGDTQY

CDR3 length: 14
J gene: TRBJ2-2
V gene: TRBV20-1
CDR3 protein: SARANPGLPTGELF

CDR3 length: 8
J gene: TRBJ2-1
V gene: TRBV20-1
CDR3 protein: SAGDNERF

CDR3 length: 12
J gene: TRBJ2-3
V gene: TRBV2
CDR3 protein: ASSGQGATDTQY

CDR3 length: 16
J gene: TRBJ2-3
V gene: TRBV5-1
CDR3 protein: ASSLGGLAGGVGDTQY

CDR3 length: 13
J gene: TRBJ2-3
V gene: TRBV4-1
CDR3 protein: ASRHSGTEGDTQY

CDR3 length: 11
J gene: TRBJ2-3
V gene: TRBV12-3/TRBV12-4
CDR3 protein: ASNPAGGDVQY

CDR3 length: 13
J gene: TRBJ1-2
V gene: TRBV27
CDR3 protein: ASSDRGRTSYGYT

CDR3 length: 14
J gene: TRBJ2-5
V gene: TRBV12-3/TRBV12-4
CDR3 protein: ASSFLLSGAQETQY

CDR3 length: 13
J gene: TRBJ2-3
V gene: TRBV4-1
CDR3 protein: ASSQARREIDTQY

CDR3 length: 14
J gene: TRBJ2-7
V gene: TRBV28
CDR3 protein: ASSWASGGYSYEQY

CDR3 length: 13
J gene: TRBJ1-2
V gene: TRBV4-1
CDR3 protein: ASSPGQGNYYGYT

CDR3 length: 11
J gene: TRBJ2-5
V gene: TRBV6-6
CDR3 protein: ASTWGGIETQY

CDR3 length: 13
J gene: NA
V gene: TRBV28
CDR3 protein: ATGSGDRGPYEQY

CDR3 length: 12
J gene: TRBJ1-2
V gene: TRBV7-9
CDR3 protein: ASSFTARGYGYT